This passage covers 9 T cell receptor beta chains from one sample sequenced in a study of human T cells and chemical hapten exposure. A single record per CDR3 protein comes from TCRdb applying MiXCR to the RACE reads. Altogether tens of thousands of distinct CDR3 sequences are present, roughly 9.7% being singletons, with the ten largest covering approximately 5.2%. Time point denoted: pre-sensitization, week 0. Noted treatment: therapeutic diphenylcyclopropenone sensitization with weekly scalp DPC. This material consisted of whole blood, taken in connection with sensitization to the hapten diphenylcyclopropenone (DPC). These receptors were taken from a woman between 45 and 60 years old with alopecia areata. Some clones in this sample may be carry-over from other donors' samples.

This clonotype has at least ten counts. The chain recombines TRBV12-5 with TRBJ1-5; D unclear. The CDR3 extends over 11 amino acids. V shed 6 bases and J shed 3 bases, with 3 bases lying between them. Germline V gene data show CDR1 as LGHNT and CDR2 as FRNRAP. The CDR3 loop is CASGINQPQHF. Here the CDR3 DNA reads TGTGCTAGTGGGATCAATCAGCCCCAGCATTTT. The variable domain in full, with the rest retrieved from reference TRBV12-5 and TRBJ1-5, is DARVTQTPRHKVTEMGQEVTMRCQPILGHNTVFWYRQTMMQGLELLAYFRNRAPLDDSGMPKDRFSAEMPDATLATLKIQPSEPRDSAVYFCASGINQPQHFGDGTRLSIL.

This clonotype came up a few times. This chain joins TRBV7-2 and TRBJ1-3, with D unresolved. This CDR3 has 16 residues. CDR1 SGHTA and CDR2 FQGNSA come from the germline V gene. V lost 0 bases and J lost 0, with 9 bases in between. The CDR3 nucleotides are TGTGCCAGCAGCTTAGCGTATACGGCCTCTGGAAACACCATATATTTT. It is translated as CASSLAYTASGNTIYF.

CDR3 region: CASSYRPGQGNTYEQYF. The CDR3 bases are TGTGCCAGCAGTTACCGCCCGGGACAGGGCAACACCTACGAGCAGTACTTC. V usage is TRBV6-2 or TRBV6-3 and J usage is TRBJ2-7; 9 nucleotides align to TRBD1. Germline CDR1 reads MNHEY; CDR2 reads SVGEGT. The ends lost 2 bases at V and 2 bases at J; junction bases unmatched: 10. The CDR3 spans 17 residues.

This chain joins TRBV29-1 and TRBJ1-1; D call uncertain. Germline V gene data show CDR1 as SQVTM and CDR2 as ANQGSEA. V was trimmed by 5 bases and J by 0 bases, leaving 10 bases between them. This CDR3 region has 13 residues. CDR3 nucleotides: TGCAGCGTTTCGGTCAGTATGAACACTGAAGCTTTCTTT. Protein sequence: CSVSVSMNTEAFF. Supplemented by reference TRBV29-1 and TRBJ1-1, the full variable domain reads SAVISQKPSRDICQRGTSLTIQCQVDSQVTMMFWYRQQPGQSLTLIATANQGSEATYESGFVIDKFPISRPNLTFSTLTVSNMSPEDSSIYLCSVSVSMNTEAFFGQGTRLTVV.

CDR3: CASSSQVVHRGLQETQYF. The CDR3 DNA sequence: TGTGCCAGCAGCTCTCAAGTAGTTCACAGGGGGCTGCAAGAGACCCAGTACTTC. The V gene is TRBV7-6, the J gene TRBJ2-5, with 9 bases identical to TRBD1. Per germline, CDR1 SGHVS and CDR2 FNYEAQ. V trimming: 4 bases; J trimming: 2 bases; junction bases outside the gene matches: 14. The CDR3 is 18 amino acids.

There are a few counts of this clonotype. J is TRBJ1-5 and V is TRBV6-1, with 8 bases lining up with TRBD1. The CDR3 loop spans 13 amino acids. CDR1 and CDR2 from the germline V gene are MNHNS and SASEGT. The V gene end was trimmed by 6 bases and the J gene end by 3 bases; junction bases not matched to a gene: 1. The CDR3 DNA reads TGTGCCAGCAGGGGACAGGTCAATCAGCCCCAGCATTTT. Translated: CASRGQVNQPQHF.

In its sample, this clonotype was seen many times. V gene TRBV20-1 combines with J gene TRBJ2-3; D is uncertain. Trimming left V 3 bases short and J 6 bases short, with 19 bases between. The CDR3 contains 15 residues. CDR1 and CDR2 (germline): DFQATT, SNEGSKA (reference sequence). CDR3 sequence (DNA): TGCAGTGCTAGTTGGCCGACCCCCTCTGTGGATACGCAGTATTTT. Protein sequence: CSASWPTPSVDTQYF.

This clonotype showed up many times. This sequence joins TRBV6-1 and TRBJ2-1; 9 positions match TRBD1. J lost 6 bases, V lost 4 bases, and 7 bases had no gene match. Looked up from germline, CDR1 is MNHNS and CDR2 is SASEGT. CDR3 length equals 15 residues. The CDR3 bases are TGTGCCAGCAGTGCCACGCCGGGACAGGGCAATGAGCAGTTCTTC. This gives the protein CASSATPGQGNEQFF.

In this sample, this clonotype turned up many times. The CDR3: CAWIRDRVLSGNTIYF. The CDR3 DNA follows: TGTGCCTGGATTCGCGACAGGGTATTATCTGGAAACACCATATATTTT. The chain combines TRBV30 with TRBJ1-3; 7 bases agree with TRBD1. The V gene end was trimmed by 4 bases and the J gene end by 1 base; junction bases not matched to a gene: 10. CDR1 and CDR2 (germline): GTSNPN, SVGIG (reference sequence). This CDR3 has 16 amino acids. The complete variable domain, with remaining parts taken from reference TRBV30 and TRBJ1-3, reads SQTIHQWPATLVQPVGSPLSLECTVEGTSNPNLYWYRQAAGRGLQLLFYSVGIGQISSEVPQNLSASRPQDRQFILSSKKLLLSDSGFYLCAWIRDRVLSGNTIYFGEGSWLTVV.